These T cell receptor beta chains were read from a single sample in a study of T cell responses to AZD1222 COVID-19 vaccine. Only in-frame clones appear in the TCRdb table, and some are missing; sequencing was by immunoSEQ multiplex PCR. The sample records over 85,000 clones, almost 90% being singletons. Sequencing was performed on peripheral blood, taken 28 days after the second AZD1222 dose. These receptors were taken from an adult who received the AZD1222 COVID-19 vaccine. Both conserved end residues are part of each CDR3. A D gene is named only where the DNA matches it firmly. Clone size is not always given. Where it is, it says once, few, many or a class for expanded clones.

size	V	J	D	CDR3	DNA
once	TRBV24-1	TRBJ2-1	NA	CATSDSSLQGYEQFF	TGTGCCACCAGTGACTCCTCATTACAGGGCTATGAGCAGTTCTTC
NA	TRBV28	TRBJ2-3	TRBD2	CASSPVVAGTLGADTQYF	TGTGCCAGCAGCCCTGTAGTAGCGGGAACCCTCGGGGCAGATACGCAGTATTTT
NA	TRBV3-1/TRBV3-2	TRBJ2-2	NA	CASSQPQGPWSTGELFF	TGTGCCAGCAGCCAACCACAGGGTCCTTGGTCCACCGGGGAGCTGTTTTTT
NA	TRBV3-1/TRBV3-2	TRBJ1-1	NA	CASSPAGVDTEAFF	TGTGCCAGCTCCCCGGCGGGAGTTGACACTGAAGCTTTCTTT
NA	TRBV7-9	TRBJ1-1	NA	CASSLFDGTEAFF	TGTGCCAGCAGCTTATTCGACGGCACTGAAGCTTTCTTT
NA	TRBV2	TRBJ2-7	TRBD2	CASSEPQRGTYEQYF	TGTGCCAGCAGTGAACCCCAGCGGGGGACCTACGAGCAGTACTTC
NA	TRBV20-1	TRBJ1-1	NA	CSARADLEAFF	TGCAGTGCTAGAGCGGATCTTGAAGCTTTCTTT
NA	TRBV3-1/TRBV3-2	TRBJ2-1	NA	CASSPKGGSLNSYNEQFF	TGTGCCAGCAGCCCGAAGGGGGGGAGCCTCAACTCCTACAATGAGCAGTTCTTC
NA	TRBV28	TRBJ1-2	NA	CASSSPRANYGYTF	TGTGCCAGCAGCTCCCCCAGGGCCAACTATGGCTACACCTTC
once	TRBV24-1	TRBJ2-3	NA	CATSDHTPVGDTQYF	TGTGCCACCAGTGATCACACCCCGGTTGGAGATACGCAGTATTTT
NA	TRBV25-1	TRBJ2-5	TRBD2	CASSPYGGQETQYF	TGTGCCAGCAGTCCATACGGGGGGCAAGAGACCCAGTACTTC
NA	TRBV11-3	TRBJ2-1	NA	CASSLGGASYNEQFF	TGTGCCAGCAGCTTAGGGGGGGCCTCCTACAATGAGCAGTTCTTC
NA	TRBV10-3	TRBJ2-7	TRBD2	CAISEPTSGRNSLYEQYF	TGTGCCATCAGTGAGCCTACTAGCGGGAGGAACTCTCTCTACGAGCAGTACTTC
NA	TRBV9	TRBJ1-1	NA	CASSVAYGATEAFF	TGTGCCAGCAGCGTAGCTTACGGTGCCACTGAAGCTTTCTTT
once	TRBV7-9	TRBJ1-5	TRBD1	CASSVTGDNQPQHF	TGTGCCAGCAGCGTTACAGGGGACAATCAGCCCCAGCATTTT
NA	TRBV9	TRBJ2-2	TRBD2	CASSVGLAGAKELFF	TGTGCCAGCAGCGTAGGACTAGCGGGAGCTAAGGAGCTGTTTTTT
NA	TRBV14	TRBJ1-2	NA	CASSQGQFYGYTF	TGTGCCAGCAGCCAAGGACAGTTTTATGGCTACACCTTC
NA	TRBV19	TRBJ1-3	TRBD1	CASSGGRGPFSGNTIYF	TGTGCCAGTAGCGGTGGCAGGGGGCCATTCTCTGGAAACACCATATATTTT
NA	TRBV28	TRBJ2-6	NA	CASSPNSAGANVLTF	TGTGCCAGCAGCCCTAACAGTGCCGGGGCCAACGTCCTGACTTTC
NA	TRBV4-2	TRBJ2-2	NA	CASSLTTTGELFF	TGTGCCAGCAGCCTCACTACTACAGGGGAGCTGTTTTTT
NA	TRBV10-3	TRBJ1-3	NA	CAISESIENTIYF	TGTGCCATCAGTGAGTCGATCGAAAACACCATATATTTT
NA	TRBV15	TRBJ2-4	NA	CATSRDSRSGLNIQYF	TGTGCCACCAGCAGAGATTCTCGGTCAGGGCTGAACATTCAGTACTTC
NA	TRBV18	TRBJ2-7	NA	CASSPPDVMTEQYF	TGTGCCAGCTCACCACCCGACGTGATGACTGAGCAGTACTTC
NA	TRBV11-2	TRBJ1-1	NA	CASSLDRRGTEAFF	TGTGCCAGCAGCTTAGATCGGAGAGGCACTGAAGCTTTCTTT
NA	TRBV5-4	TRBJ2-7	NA	CASSLAGGSSYEQYF	TGTGCCAGCAGCTTGGCGGGGGGCAGCTCCTACGAGCAGTACTTC
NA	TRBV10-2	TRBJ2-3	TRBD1	CASSEGTGGDTQYF	TGCGCCAGCAGTGAGGGGACAGGGGGAGATACGCAGTATTTT
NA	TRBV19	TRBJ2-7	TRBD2	CASSRLAGAYEQYF	TGTGCCAGTTCGAGACTAGCGGGAGCCTACGAGCAGTACTTC
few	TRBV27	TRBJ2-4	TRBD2	CASSLSGGLAPEWTKNIQYF	TGTGCCAGCAGTCTGTCCGGGGGACTAGCCCCTGAGTGGACCAAAAACATTCAGTACTTC
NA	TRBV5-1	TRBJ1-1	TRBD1	CASSLARQGSNTEAFF	TGCGCCAGCAGCTTGGCCCGACAGGGAAGTAACACTGAAGCTTTCTTT
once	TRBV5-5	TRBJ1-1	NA	CASSSGAGANTEAFF	TGTGCCAGCAGCTCAGGTGCAGGGGCGAACACTGAAGCTTTCTTT
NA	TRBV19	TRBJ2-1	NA	CASSIGRESDEQFF	TGTGCCAGTAGTATCGGTCGAGAGTCCGATGAGCAGTTCTTC
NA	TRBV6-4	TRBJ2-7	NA	CASSDSGNEQYF	TGTGCCAGCAGTGACTCAGGTAACGAGCAGTACTTC
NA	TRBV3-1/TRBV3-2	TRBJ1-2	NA	CASSPSFRDQGYTF	TGTGCCAGCAGCCCATCTTTCAGGGATCAGGGCTACACCTTC
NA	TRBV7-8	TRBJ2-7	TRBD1	CASSLVDRVVYEQYF	TGTGCCAGCAGCTTGGTGGACAGGGTGGTCTACGAGCAGTACTTC
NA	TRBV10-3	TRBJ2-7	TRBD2	CAISTSSGRASEQYF	TGTGCCATCAGTACCTCTAGCGGGAGGGCCAGCGAGCAGTACTTC
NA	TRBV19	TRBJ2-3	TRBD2	CASSASLAGGTDTQYF	TGTGCCAGTAGTGCCTCCCTAGCGGGAGGGACAGATACGCAGTATTTT
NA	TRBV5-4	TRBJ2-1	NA	CASSYGTKNNEQFF	TGTGCCAGCAGCTACGGGACAAAAAACAATGAGCAGTTCTTC
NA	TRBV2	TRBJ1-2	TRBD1	CASRMTGFTSRPPGGYTF	TGTGCCAGCAGGATGACAGGGTTTACGTCTCGCCCCCCCGGTGGCTACACCTTC
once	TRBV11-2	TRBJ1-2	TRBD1	CVSSSTDRAISQGYTF	TGTGTCAGCAGCTCCACGGACAGGGCCATCTCCCAGGGCTACACCTTC
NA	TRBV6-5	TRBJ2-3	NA	CASSYSRGEDTQYF	TGTGCCAGCAGTTACAGCAGGGGTGAAGATACGCAGTATTTT
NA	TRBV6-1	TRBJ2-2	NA	CASSENPGQGELFF	TGTGCCAGCAGTGAAAATCCAGGACAAGGGGAGCTGTTTTTT
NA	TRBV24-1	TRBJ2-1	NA	CATSDTASGISNEQFF	TGTGCCACCAGTGACACAGCGTCGGGGATCAGCAATGAGCAGTTCTTC
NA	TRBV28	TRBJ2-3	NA	CASSSPVDTQYF	TGTGCCAGCAGTTCCCCCGTAGATACGCAGTATTTT
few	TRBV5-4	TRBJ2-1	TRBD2	CASSLLGLAGVYNEQFF	TGTGCCAGCAGCTTGTTAGGGCTAGCGGGAGTTTACAATGAGCAGTTCTTC
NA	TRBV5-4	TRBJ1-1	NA	CASSLDMGNTEAFF	TGTGCCAGCAGCTTGGATATGGGGAACACTGAAGCTTTCTTT
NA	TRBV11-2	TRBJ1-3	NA	CASSSGSGNTIYF	TGTGCCAGCAGCTCTGGTTCTGGAAACACCATATATTTT